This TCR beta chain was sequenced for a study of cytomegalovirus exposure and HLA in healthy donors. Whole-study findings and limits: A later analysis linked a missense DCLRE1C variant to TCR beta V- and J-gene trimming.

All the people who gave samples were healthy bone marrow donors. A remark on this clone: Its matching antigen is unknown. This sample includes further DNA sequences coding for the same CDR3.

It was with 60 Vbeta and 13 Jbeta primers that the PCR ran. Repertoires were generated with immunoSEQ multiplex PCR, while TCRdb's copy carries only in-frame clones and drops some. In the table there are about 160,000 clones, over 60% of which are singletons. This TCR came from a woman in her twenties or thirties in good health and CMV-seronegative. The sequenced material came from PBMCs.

CDR3 coding DNA: TGTGCCAGTAGTATGGGGGCGGGGGGTTACGAGCAGTACTTC. It yields the protein CASSMGAGGYEQYF. This chain uses TRBV19 with TRBJ2-7; 8 nucleotides match TRBD2. V trimming: 3 bases; J trimming: 4 bases; junction bases outside the gene matches: 5. The CDR3 spans 14 residues. The germline gives CDR1 LNHDA, CDR2 SQIVND (reference sequence).